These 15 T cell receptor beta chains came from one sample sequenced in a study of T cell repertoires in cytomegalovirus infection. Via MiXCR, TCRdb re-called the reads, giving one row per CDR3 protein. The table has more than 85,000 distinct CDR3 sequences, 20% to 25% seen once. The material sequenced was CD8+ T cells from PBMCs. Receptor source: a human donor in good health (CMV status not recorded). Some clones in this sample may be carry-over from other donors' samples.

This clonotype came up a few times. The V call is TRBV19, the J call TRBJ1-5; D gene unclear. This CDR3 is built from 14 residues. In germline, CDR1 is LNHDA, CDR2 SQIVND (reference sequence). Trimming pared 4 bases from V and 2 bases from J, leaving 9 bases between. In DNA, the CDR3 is TGTGCCAGTAGTACAATCGCTGGCAATCAGCCCCAGCATTTT. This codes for CASSTIAGNQPQHF.

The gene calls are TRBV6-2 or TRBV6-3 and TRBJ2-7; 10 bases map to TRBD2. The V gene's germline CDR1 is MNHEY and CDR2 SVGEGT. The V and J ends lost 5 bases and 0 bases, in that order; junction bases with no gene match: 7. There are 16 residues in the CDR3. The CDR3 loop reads CASSPGTSAFSYEQYF. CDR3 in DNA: TGTGCCAGCAGTCCGGGGACTAGCGCATTCTCCTACGAGCAGTACTTC.

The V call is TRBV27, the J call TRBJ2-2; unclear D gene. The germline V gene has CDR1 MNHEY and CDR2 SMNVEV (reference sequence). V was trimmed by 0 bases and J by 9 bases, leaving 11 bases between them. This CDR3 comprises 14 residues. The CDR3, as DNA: TGTGCCAGCAGTTTATCGAGAGCCTTTAGGGAGCTGTTTTTT. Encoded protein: CASSLSRAFRELFF.

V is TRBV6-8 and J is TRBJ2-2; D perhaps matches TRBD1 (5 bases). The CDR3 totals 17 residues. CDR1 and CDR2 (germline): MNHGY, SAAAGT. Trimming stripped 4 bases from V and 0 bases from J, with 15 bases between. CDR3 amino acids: CASSSQQVDPNTGELFF. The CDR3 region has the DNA TGTGCCAGCAGTTCGCAACAGGTTGACCCGAACACCGGGGAGCTGTTTTTT.

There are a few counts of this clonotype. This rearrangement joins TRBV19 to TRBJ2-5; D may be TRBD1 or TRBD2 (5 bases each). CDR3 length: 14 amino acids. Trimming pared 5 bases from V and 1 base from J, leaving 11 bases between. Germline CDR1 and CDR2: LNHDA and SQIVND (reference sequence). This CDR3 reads CASSAGAFQETQYF. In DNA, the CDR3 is TGTGCCAGTAGTGCCGGGGCGTTCCAAGAGACCCAGTACTTC.

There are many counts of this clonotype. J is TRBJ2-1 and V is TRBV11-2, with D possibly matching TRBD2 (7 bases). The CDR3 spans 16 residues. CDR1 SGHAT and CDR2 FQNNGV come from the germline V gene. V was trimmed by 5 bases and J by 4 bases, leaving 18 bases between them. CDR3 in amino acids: CASSPARGGEYNEQFF. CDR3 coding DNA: TGTGCCAGCAGCCCGGCGAGGGGGGGAGAGTACAATGAGCAGTTCTTC.

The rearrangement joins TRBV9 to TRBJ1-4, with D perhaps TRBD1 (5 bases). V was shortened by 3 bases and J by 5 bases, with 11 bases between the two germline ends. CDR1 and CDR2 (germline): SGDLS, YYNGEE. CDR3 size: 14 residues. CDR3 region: CASSADTRNEKLFF. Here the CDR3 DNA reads TGTGCCAGCAGCGCGGACACTCGCAATGAAAAACTGTTTTTT.

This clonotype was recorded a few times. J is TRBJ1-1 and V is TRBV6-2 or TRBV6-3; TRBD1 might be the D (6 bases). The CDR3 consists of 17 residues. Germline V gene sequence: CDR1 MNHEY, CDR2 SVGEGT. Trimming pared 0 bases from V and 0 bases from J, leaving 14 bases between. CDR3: CASSYSIPGALNTEAFF. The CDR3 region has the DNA TGTGCCAGCAGTTACTCGATTCCAGGGGCATTGAACACTGAAGCTTTCTTT.

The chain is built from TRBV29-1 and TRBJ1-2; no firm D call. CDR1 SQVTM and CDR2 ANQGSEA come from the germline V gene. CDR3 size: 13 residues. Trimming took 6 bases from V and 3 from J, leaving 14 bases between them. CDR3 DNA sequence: TGCAGCGTGATGACCGGCACTGACTATGGCTACACCTTC. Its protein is CSVMTGTDYGYTF.

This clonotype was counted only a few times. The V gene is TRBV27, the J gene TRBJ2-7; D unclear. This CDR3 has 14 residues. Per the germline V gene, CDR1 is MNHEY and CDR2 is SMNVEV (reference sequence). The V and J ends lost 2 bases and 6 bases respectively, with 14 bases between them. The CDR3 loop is CASSLDFLDGEQYF. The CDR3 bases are TGTGCCAGCAGTTTAGACTTTCTAGACGGCGAGCAGTACTTC.

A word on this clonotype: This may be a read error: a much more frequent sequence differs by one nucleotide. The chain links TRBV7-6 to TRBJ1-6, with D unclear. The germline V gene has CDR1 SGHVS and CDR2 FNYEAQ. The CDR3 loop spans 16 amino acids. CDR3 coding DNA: TGTGCCAACAGCTTGGGTCAAGGGCTTTTCAATTCACCCCTCCACTTT. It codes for CANSLGQGLFNSPLHF.

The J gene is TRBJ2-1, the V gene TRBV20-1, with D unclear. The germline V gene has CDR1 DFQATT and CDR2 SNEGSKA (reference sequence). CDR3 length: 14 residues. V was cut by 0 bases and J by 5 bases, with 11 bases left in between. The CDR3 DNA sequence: TGCAGTGCTAGAGATATAAGGATAAACAATGAGCAGTTCTTC. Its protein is CSARDIRINNEQFF.

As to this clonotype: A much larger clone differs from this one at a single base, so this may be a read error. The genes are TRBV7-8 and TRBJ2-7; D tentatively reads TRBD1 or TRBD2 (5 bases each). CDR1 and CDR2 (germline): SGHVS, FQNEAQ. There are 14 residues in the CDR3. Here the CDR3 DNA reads TGTGTCAGCAGCTTAGCAACGGGACCCTACGAGCAGTACTTC. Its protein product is CVSSLATGPYEQYF. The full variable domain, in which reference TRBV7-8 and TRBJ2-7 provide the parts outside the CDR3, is GAGVSQSPRYKVAKRGQDVALRCDPISGHVSLFWYQQALGQGPEFLTYFQNEAQLDKSGLPSDRFFAERPEGSVSTLKIQRTQQEDSAVYLCVSSLATGPYEQYFGPGTRLTVT.

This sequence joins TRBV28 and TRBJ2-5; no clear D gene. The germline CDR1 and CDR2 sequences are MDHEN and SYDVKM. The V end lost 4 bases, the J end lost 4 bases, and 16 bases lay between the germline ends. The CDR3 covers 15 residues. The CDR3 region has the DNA TGTGCCAGCAGTTATAACCAAGAACCCCGAGAGACCCAGTACTTC. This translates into CASSYNQEPRETQYF.

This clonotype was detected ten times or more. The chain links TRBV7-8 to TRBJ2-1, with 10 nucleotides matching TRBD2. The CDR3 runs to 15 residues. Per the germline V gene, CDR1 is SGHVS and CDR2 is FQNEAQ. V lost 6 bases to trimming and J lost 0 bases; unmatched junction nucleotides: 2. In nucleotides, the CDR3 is TGTGCCAGCAGGGCTAGCGGGAGCTCCTACAATGAGCAGTTCTTC. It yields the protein CASRASGSSYNEQFF. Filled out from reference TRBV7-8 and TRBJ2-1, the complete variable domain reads GAGVSQSPRYKVAKRGQDVALRCDPISGHVSLFWYQQALGQGPEFLTYFQNEAQLDKSGLPSDRFFAERPEGSVSTLKIQRTQQEDSAVYLCASRASGSSYNEQFFGPGTRLTVL.